Below, one T cell receptor beta chain is given with its context. No cognate antigen has been identified for it. The input lacks base qualities; no much larger clone sits a single base away. The data stem from a study of cytomegalovirus exposure and HLA in healthy donors (dated by TCRdb to about 2017). Turning to the overall study: According to an earlier analysis of around 600 of the donors, 150 million to 200 million T cells yielded 90 million to 140 million unique TCR beta sequences and approximately 300 Gb of sequence data. Every repertoire in the discovery cohort had been generated on one and the same sequencing platform. An earlier analysis of a few hundred of the donors applied high-throughput TCR beta sequencing to assess whether each TCR beta V gene segment acted as functional or pseudogenic. Among roughly 400 genotyped donors of the cohort, an average of roughly 240,000 unique TCR beta nucleotide sequences were sequenced per donor, around a sixth of them non-productive. Because of strong linkage in the cohort, roughly five DR-DQ haplotypes were treated as single units for association and clustering. In a later analysis, previously published TCR beta repertoires from 670 or so donors were re-analyzed and high-resolution HLA genotyping was added so that TCR occurrence patterns could be studied. Typing coverage differed by locus: A, B, C, DRB1 and DQB1 were typed in roughly 629-640 donors, DQA1 in about 550, DPA1 in some 600, and DPB1 in just under 490. About 300 gigabases of sequencing data and tens of millions of unique TCR sequences were included in an early release covering 550 to 800 HLA-typed donors. The study used immunosequencing to profile the T cell repertoires of several hundred subjects and linked those repertoires to cytomegalovirus serostatus. In a later genetic analysis, genome-wide SNP genotypes for about three fifths of the roughly 670 donors were used, and that subset was treated as a discovery cohort. High-throughput TCR immunosequencing, statistical association of individual TCRs with disease status, and machine learning were combined to predict cytomegalovirus infection status. The study aimed to test whether cataloging public T cell receptors could reveal signatures of past pathogen exposure. In addition to the first cohort of about 650 subjects, a separate validation cohort of 130 or so different subjects was used. HLA typing covered class I and class II loci at four-digit resolution. Donor age, sex, ethnicity and CMV serostatus were compiled together with the repertoire data. Of the approximately 400 genotyped donors, about 80% fell in the genetic ancestry cluster associated with self-reported Caucasian donors. Rather than using new phenotypic data, the later analysis identified candidate immune exposures from TCR beta sequences and from how often those sequences occurred across donors. The paper's findings and limits, for the study overall: A later analysis found that most CMV-associated TCR beta chains appeared HLA-restricted, with HLA associations seemingly driven largely by CMV exposure. Immune exposure information for the cohort was limited to CMV serostatus. Compared with the 666-donor mean, donors in an Asian-associated ancestry cluster had fewer N-insertions in productive TCRs, according to a later genetic analysis. In a later analysis, HLA-associated TCR beta chains were found to be more clonally expanded and to have lower generation probabilities than equally common non-associated chains. This cohort had only TCR beta chains sequenced, and the lack of alpha or paired-chain data limited which features could be detected. Assigning TCR associations to individual alleles was difficult when HLA alleles, especially DR and DQ, strongly co-occurred. In a later analysis, several top co-occurrence clusters were reported to appear linked to parvovirus B19, influenza, CMV and Epstein-Barr virus. Sequencing depth was assumed to be roughly uniform across donors in the presence/absence analyses, though that assumption may not hold. Linkage disequilibrium might explain the correlated functional status among segregating V segments, but an unknown experimental factor could not be excluded. Because HLA typing was missing for some donors at each locus, association tests included only the typed subset. Because counts were too low, about 18 rarely observed V segments, including chromosome 9 orphons, were left out of the earlier analysis of approximately 500 of the donors. According to the authors, the approach could potentially be generalized to other disease states and immunological phenotypes. At a false discovery rate of 0.05, a later analysis linked approximately 18,000 TCR beta sequences to specific HLA alleles. The sequencing pipeline was judged likely to have produced a cluster of highly shared sequence variants as a technical artifact. A few of the identified cytomegalovirus-associated TCR beta chains were confirmed in vitro to be specific for cytomegalovirus antigens. Cytomegalovirus status was reported to be diagnosed by the classifier with high specificity and sensitivity in both the original and validation cohorts. In the study, approximately 160 TCR beta chains were listed as associated with cytomegalovirus. In an earlier analysis of 587 of the donors, most TCR beta V segments appeared in productive rearrangements about 87% or about 30% of the time, broadly matching IMGT annotations. According to a later analysis, TCR association rates differed among HLA loci, with DRB1 alleles showing the most associated TCRs and HLA-C alleles showing the fewest. A further reported finding was that TCR beta sequences accurately predicted the HLA-A and HLA-B alleles for most subjects in the first cohort. An association between a missense DCLRE1C variant and V-gene and J-gene trimming of TCR beta chains was found in a later genetic analysis and replicated in an independent cohort. Most TCR sequences were observed very rarely across donors, whereas some public TCRs were present in many individuals.

Receptor libraries were prepared by the immunoSEQ multiplex PCR assay. The multiplex PCR relied on a mix of 60 forward primers for TCR Vbeta segments and 13 reverse primers for TCR Jbeta segments. The CDR3 region of rearranged TCR beta genes was amplified from genomic DNA by a multiplex PCR assay. The amplified TCR beta libraries were sequenced on the Illumina HiSeq System as 87-base-pair reads. The paper's processing steps were these. A later analysis tallied around 87 million unique TCR beta chains across the 700 or so repertoires, and roughly 11 million of those chains were shared by two or more donors. Raw reads were error-corrected and collapsed into unique sequences with a nearest-neighbor algorithm that merged closely related sequences to remove PCR and sequencing errors. To assign V, D and J gene segments, CDR3 sequences were aligned to IMGT reference sequences. Each retained sequence needed at least a six-nucleotide match to both a V gene segment and a J gene segment. Rearrangements were called productive when the CDR3 lacked stop codons and stayed in frame with V and J; all others were non-productive. Following IMGT convention, CDR3 was defined as the stretch from the second conserved V-encoded cysteine to the conserved J-encoded phenylalanine. The earlier analysis of some 540 of the donors excluded any sequence lacking an unambiguous match to a single V gene segment. In an earlier analysis of about 590 of the donors, a V segment was called functional when productive rearrangements were above 56.7%, and segregating when the standard deviation between donors exceeded 5%. A statistical classification framework was built to diagnose cytomegalovirus status from the catalog of TCR beta chain sequences. V and J gene assignment, in a later analysis, came from comparing TCR nucleotide sequences with IMGT/GENE-DB human TR gene sequences. The TCRdist pipeline was used in a later analysis to assign CDR3 sequences and most-parsimonious VDJ recombination scenarios. A later analysis defined each TCR beta chain by its CDR3 amino acid sequence plus V-gene family, and excluded reads lacking a unique V-gene family. A later analysis removed 600 or so highly shared, low-generation-probability nucleotide sequences to deal with suspected cross-contamination and a sequencing artifact. For each public chain, a later analysis derived a clonal expansion index from normalized ranks of inferred template counts within each repertoire. A later analysis computed generation probabilities with a VDJ recombination model fitted to out-of-frame rearrangements, and checked the results against IGoR. In a later analysis, TCR-TCR, TCR-HLA and TCR-CMV co-occurrence was scored with hypergeometric tests, and a repertoire-size bias correction was applied to TCR pairs. To estimate false discovery rates, a later analysis permuted the HLA or CMV assignments 20 times. In a later analysis, co-occurring TCRs were grouped using DBSCAN, and TCRdist sequence similarity was added for clustering within HLA-allele-positive subsets. For co-occurrence clustering, repertoires with fewer than 30,000 or more than 120,000 public chains were excluded, along with roughly five repertoires with anomalous nucleotide sharing. The table comes from immuneACCESS by way of TCRdb, which keeps in-frame sequences with V and J called. Part of the clones is missing from these tables; in studies checked, under half for an unresolved V gene and the rest for unknown reasons. The V and J calls and the clone size are those of that table, but D and trimming were determined from the DNA. The sample table records over 150,000 clones; 70% to 80% of these occur just once. The ten biggest clones cover 3.7% of the sample.

The cohort comprised around 700 healthy bone marrow donors. At the time of sampling, every cohort member was nominally healthy, though immune exposures that went unrecorded were likely present. The donor was CMV seropositive and was included in the group of almost 300 seropositive cohort members. Each donor provided a peripheral blood sample, and peripheral blood mononuclear cells were used for TCR beta sequencing. Genomic DNA extraction from the blood cell samples was performed with the Qiagen DNeasy Blood Extraction Kit. What was sequenced was PBMCs. The clonotype was recovered from a man aged 30 to 39 in good health and CMV-seropositive.

The nucleotide sequence reads TGTGCCAGCAGAAAGGGGATCCTCGAGTCACCCCTCCACTTT. Protein translation: CASRKGILESPLHF. The chain links TRBV6-1 with TRBJ1-6; D gene: possibly TRBD1, on 5 matching bases. The germline V gene provides CDR1 MNHNS and CDR2 SASEGT. From the cysteine through the phenylalanine, the CDR3 covers 14 amino acids. The retained sequence is limited to the CDR3, 42 bases, with the frame set at the first base. Deletion took 6 bases off V and 10 bases off J, with a span of 16 bases between the germline ends.